A single sample is the source of the 17 T cell receptor beta chains below, sequenced in a study of human T cells and chemical hapten exposure. Time point specified: pre-sensitization, week 0. Treatment in this sample: therapeutic diphenylcyclopropenone sensitization with weekly scalp DPC. TCRdb recomputed calls from the RACE reads with MiXCR, one row per CDR3 protein. The data show 60,000 to 70,000 distinct CDR3 sequences, 10% to 11% seen once. Sample: whole blood, taken in connection with sensitization to the hapten diphenylcyclopropenone (DPC). These receptors all come from a woman aged 50 to 60 with alopecia areata. Some clones in this sample may be carry-over from other donors' samples.

This clonotype was observed many times. Germline and junction disagree at one end, which may indicate a read error. The chain recombines TRBV11-2 with TRBJ2-1, with 7 bases fitting TRBD2. Germline V gene data show CDR1 as SGHAT and CDR2 as FQNNGV. CDR3 length: 14 residues. CDR3 DNA sequence: TGTGCCAGCAGCTTAGCGGGACTATACATTGAGCAGTTCTTC. This codes for CASSLAGLYIEQFF.

This clonotype was detected a few times. This chain links TRBV20-1 with TRBJ2-1, with D perhaps TRBD2 (5 bases). This CDR3 has 11 amino acids. Trimming cost V 7 bases and J 5 bases, with 9 bases left between them. The germline V gene has CDR1 DFQATT and CDR2 SNEGSKA (reference sequence). CDR3: CSEAGDNEQFF. The CDR3 coding sequence is TGCAGTGAGGCGGGCGACAATGAGCAGTTCTTC.

This clonotype was observed at least ten times. The chain employs TRBV20-1 and TRBJ1-4; no firm D call. Germline lookup yields CDR1 DFQATT and CDR2 SNEGSKA (reference sequence). V was shortened by 6 bases and J by 4 bases, with 18 bases between the two germline ends. This CDR3 comprises 15 residues. The CDR3 is CSAGEGGGINEKLFF. Here the CDR3 DNA reads TGCAGTGCCGGGGAGGGCGGCGGCATTAATGAAAAACTGTTTTTT.

This clonotype appeared many times. The rearrangement joins TRBV7-6 to TRBJ2-7; D is ambiguous. V dropped 4 bases and J dropped 0 bases, with 7 bases sitting between them. Germline CDR1 and CDR2: SGHVS and FNYEAQ. The CDR3 runs 13 residues. This chain's CDR3 is CASSSTSSYEQYF. CDR3 nucleotides: TGTGCCAGCAGCTCGACAAGCTCCTACGAGCAGTACTTC.

The chain has TRBV28 and TRBJ1-1, with TRBD1 as a possible D gene (6 bases). The CDR3 has 12 residues. V was shortened by 6 bases and J by 10 bases, with 15 bases between the two germline ends. CDR1 is MDHEN, CDR2 SYDVKM, per germline. The CDR3 loop is CASSTGFSGAFF. DNA of the CDR3: TGTGCCAGCAGCACAGGGTTTAGTGGAGCTTTCTTT.

Ten or more counts support this clonotype. This chain links TRBV18 with TRBJ2-1, with 12 positions matching TRBD1. V was pared by 5 bases and J by 8 bases, with 10 bases of the junction left unmatched. The CDR3 is 16 amino acids. Germline CDR1 reads KGHSH; CDR2 reads LQKENI. This chain's CDR3 is CASSSDRDRGRDEQFF. The CDR3 coding sequence is TGTGCCAGCTCAAGTGACCGGGACAGGGGGCGTGATGAGCAGTTCTTC.

This clonotype was seen a handful of times. This chain links TRBV5-5 with TRBJ2-1; TRBD2 is a possible D gene (6 bases). The V gene lost 3 bases and the J gene lost 2 bases, with 15 bases spanning the gap. There are 16 residues in the CDR3. Germline CDR1 SGHKS, CDR2 YYEKEE (reference sequence). CDR3 in DNA: TGTGCCAGCAGCTGGGGACTCCTGGGGACCTACAATGAGCAGTTCTTC. It codes for CASSWGLLGTYNEQFF.

The chain has TRBV11-2 and TRBJ2-1; TRBD1 aligns across 9 bases. Trimming took 5 bases from V and 7 from J; bases not matched to a gene: 6. The CDR3 is 14 amino acids. Germline V gene data show CDR1 as SGHAT and CDR2 as FQNNGV. CDR3 DNA sequence: TGTGCCAGCAGCCCTGCGGACAGGGGAAATGAGCAGTTCTTC. It translates to CASSPADRGNEQFF.

This clonotype was detected a few times. The chain employs TRBV29-1 and TRBJ2-3; TRBD1 matches at 7 bases. After removal of 4 bases from V and 2 bases from J, the junction contained 6 bases not matched to a gene. The germline V gene encodes CDR1 SQVTM and CDR2 ANQGSEA. The CDR3 is made up of 14 amino acids. The CDR3 DNA sequence: TGCAGCGTTGCACAGGGGACCTCCACAGATACGCAGTATTTT. This sequence encodes CSVAQGTSTDTQYF.

This clonotype was seen repeatedly, ten times or more. The rearrangement links TRBV6-1 to TRBJ2-4, with D hard to call. V was shortened by 2 bases and J by 6 bases, with 8 bases between the two germline ends. CDR3 size: 13 residues. Per the germline V gene, CDR1 is MNHNS and CDR2 is SASEGT. As DNA, the CDR3 is TGTGCCAGCAGTGAATGGCCTGTAAACATTCAGTACTTC. It encodes CASSEWPVNIQYF.

In this sample, this clonotype turned up many times. This rearrangement joins TRBV7-6 to TRBJ1-1; 9 bases fit TRBD1. The V gene's germline CDR1 is SGHVS and CDR2 FNYEAQ. V lost 5 bases and J lost 0; bases outside the gene matches: 7. The CDR3 length is 16 residues. CDR3 sequence: CASSPPGQGMNTEAFF. DNA of the CDR3: TGTGCCAGCAGCCCACCAGGACAGGGGATGAACACTGAAGCTTTCTTT.

This clonotype has a count of ten or more. The rearrangement uses TRBV6-1 and TRBJ1-1, with 7 bases that match TRBD1. There are 14 residues in the CDR3. With 5 bases clipped from V and 5 bases from J, the junction kept 8 bases outside the gene matches. Germline CDR1 is MNHNS and CDR2 is SASEGT. CDR3 in amino acids: CASSLTGWKTEAFF. CDR3 nucleotides: TGTGCCAGCAGTTTGACAGGGTGGAAGACTGAAGCTTTCTTT.

This clonotype has ten or more counts. This chain joins TRBV5-1 and TRBJ2-1; 11 nucleotides align to TRBD2. V shed 2 bases, J shed 0 bases, and the junction held 1 base outside the gene matches. The CDR3 consists of 16 residues. Germline V lookup: CDR1 SGHRS, CDR2 YFSETQ. The CDR3 is CASSFLAGGSYNEQFF. The CDR3 bases are TGCGCCAGCAGCTTCCTAGCGGGAGGCTCCTACAATGAGCAGTTCTTC.

This chain uses TRBV18 with TRBJ1-1; TRBD1 matches 10 bases. The CDR3 consists of 14 residues. The junction had 7 bases not matched to a gene; V was cut back by 5 bases and J by 7 bases. Germline V gene lookup returns CDR1 KGHSH and CDR2 LQKENI. In DNA, the CDR3 is TGTGCCAGCTCAACCCAGACAGGGGGCAATGAAGCTTTCTTT. Its translation is CASSTQTGGNEAFF.

This clonotype came up a few times. This chain connects TRBV5-4 to TRBJ2-1, with 7 nucleotides matching TRBD2. This CDR3 comprises 16 residues. Germline V gene sequence: CDR1 SGHNT, CDR2 YYREEE (reference sequence). J gave up 1 base and V 0 bases, and 4 bases lay outside the gene matches. The CDR3 spells CASSLGGAGSYNEQFF. The CDR3 DNA follows: TGTGCCAGCAGCTTGGGAGGAGCGGGGTCCTACAATGAGCAGTTCTTC.

V and J are TRBV28 and TRBJ2-1; D is uncertain. The CDR3 has 16 residues. Germline V gene lookup returns CDR1 MDHEN and CDR2 SYDVKM. Trimming removed 6 bases at V and 0 bases at J, with 15 bases between. The CDR3, as DNA: TGTGCCAGCAGCCTCGGACCCCGGAGCTCCTACAATGAGCAGTTCTTC. This translates into CASSLGPRSSYNEQFF.

This chain links TRBV3-1 with TRBJ2-2; D is unclear. The CDR3 covers 13 residues. CDR1 and CDR2 from the germline V gene are LGHDT and YNNKEL (reference sequence). The V end was cut by 1 base, the J end by 5 bases, with 5 bases between. CDR3 protein: CASSQGATGELFF. CDR3 coding DNA: TGTGCCAGCAGCCAAGGCGCAACCGGGGAGCTGTTTTTT.